Presented here are 23 T cell receptor beta chains from one specimen sequenced in a study of shared clonotypes between healthy human individuals. Sequencing used immunoSEQ multiplex PCR; TCRdb keeps in-frame clones, though not all of them. The sample shows around 720,000 clones, around 73% of them seen only once. The specimen sequenced was memory CD4+ T cells sorted from blood. The subset is: CD45RA-negative fraction. These receptors were obtained from a woman aged 30 to 39 in good health.

This chain joins TRBV27 and TRBJ2-2; D perhaps matches TRBD1 (6 bases). Germline-derived CDR1 and CDR2 are MNHEY and SMNVEV (reference sequence). The CDR3 totals 17 residues. V lost 3 bases, J lost 4 bases, and 18 bases lay in between. In nucleotides, the CDR3 is TGTGCCAGCAGTTTTCGTATCAGGGGCGACGGCACCGGGGAGCTGTTTTTT. It encodes CASSFRIRGDGTGELFF.

This clone was seen a few times. A read error may account for a junction end that differs from germline. The V call is TRBV27, the J call TRBJ2-2, with D possibly TRBD1 on 5 matching bases. The CDR3 is 16 amino acids. Germline V gene data show CDR1 as MNHEY and CDR2 as SMNVEV (reference sequence). The CDR3: CASSQQEPPNTGELFF. In DNA form, the CDR3 reads TGTGCCAGCAGTCAACAGGAACCTCCGAACACTGGGGAGCTGTTTTTT.

Worth noting for this clone: Within the sample, other DNA sequences also encode this same CDR3. V gene TRBV18 combines with J gene TRBJ1-1; D is unresolved. The germline gives CDR1 KGHSH, CDR2 LQKENI. Deletions cut 0 bases from V and 0 bases from J, with 5 bases between. The CDR3 is 14 amino acids. As DNA, the CDR3 is TGTGCCAGCTCACCACCGTCAGTGAACACTGAAGCTTTCTTT. Translating gives CASSPPSVNTEAFF.

This chain joins TRBV4-2 and TRBJ2-7, with a weak D call TRBD2 (6 bases). The CDR3 is 20 residues long. Looked up from germline, CDR1 is LGHNA and CDR2 is YNFKEQ. V was shortened by 0 bases and J by 1 base, with 25 bases between the two germline ends. The CDR3 loop is CASSQDLVPESSVISYEQYF. DNA of the CDR3: TGTGCCAGCAGCCAAGATCTAGTTCCCGAATCTAGCGTGATTTCCTACGAGCAGTACTTC.

The CDR3 loop reads CASSSPVIRQGRIYEQYF. The CDR3 coding sequence is TGTGCCAGCAGTTCCCCGGTGATTAGGCAGGGTCGGATCTACGAGCAGTACTTC. The V and J genes are TRBV27 and TRBJ2-7, with D tentatively TRBD1 (5 bases). The V end lost 4 bases, the J end lost 3 bases, and 25 bases lay between the germline ends. The CDR3 length is 18 residues. CDR1 is MNHEY and CDR2 is SMNVEV in the germline V gene (reference sequence).

The J gene is TRBJ1-3, the V gene TRBV7-8; D gene ambiguous. The CDR3 totals 14 residues. Per the germline V gene, CDR1 is SGHVS and CDR2 is FQNEAQ. V was cut by 1 base and J by 10 bases, with 14 bases left in between. The DNA of the CDR3 is TGTGCCAGCAGCTTAGGGTGGGAGAAAGGGACCATATATTTT. Translation gives CASSLGWEKGTIYF. The whole variable domain, filled in from reference TRBV7-8 and TRBJ1-3, reads GAGVSQSPRYKVAKRGQDVALRCDPISGHVSLFWYQQALGQGPEFLTYFQNEAQLDKSGLPSDRFFAERPEGSVSTLKIQRTQQEDSAVYLCASSLGWEKGTIYFGEGSWLTVV.

This clone came up a few times. CDR3 coding DNA: TGCAGCGTCTCCGGGACAGGGCTCTACGAGCAGTACTTC. Amino acids: CSVSGTGLYEQYF. The chain combines TRBV29-1 with TRBJ2-7; 9 nucleotides line up with TRBD1. The CDR3 spans 13 residues. The trim removed 6 bases at V and 3 bases at J, leaving 6 bases unmatched. Germline CDR1 is SQVTM and CDR2 is ANQGSEA.

This clone came up many times. CDR3 sequence (DNA): TGTGCCAGCTCACCCTCTCTGGGAGAGACCCAGTACTTC. Amino acids: CASSPSLGETQYF. The gene calls are TRBV18 and TRBJ2-5, with no clear D. The CDR3 runs 13 residues. CDR1 KGHSH and CDR2 LQKENI come from the germline V gene. V was shortened by 3 bases and J by 4 bases, with 9 bases between the two germline ends.

This clone was observed a few times. The chain uses TRBV7-2 and TRBJ2-7; TRBD2 agrees at 8 bases. Trimming at V came to 1 base and at J to 4 bases, leaving 6 bases not matched to a gene. The CDR3 runs to 15 residues. The germline gives CDR1 SGHTA, CDR2 FQGNSA. The CDR3 DNA reads TGTGCCAGCAGCTTAGGTGGAGTAGCGGGATACGAGCAGTACTTC. Translation: CASSLGGVAGYEQYF.

The chain recombines TRBV30 with TRBJ1-1, with a possible D match to TRBD1 (5 bases). V was shortened by 0 bases and J by 4 bases, with 21 bases between the two germline ends. Germline assignment: CDR1 GTSNPN and CDR2 SVGIG (reference sequence). This CDR3 is 17 amino acids long. The DNA of the CDR3 is TGTGCCTGGAGTGTACAGATTTCGTCCGCGCAGGGCACTGAAGCTTTCTTT. Translating gives CAWSVQISSAQGTEAFF.

V and J are TRBV28 and TRBJ1-1, with 9 nucleotides matching TRBD1. The CDR3 runs to 15 residues. V lost 5 bases and J lost 1; bases outside the gene matches: 5. The germline V gene has CDR1 MDHEN and CDR2 SYDVKM. In DNA form, the CDR3 reads TGTGCCAGCAGTCCACCGGGACAGGGGAACACTGAAGCTTTCTTT. Protein sequence: CASSPPGQGNTEAFF.

The genes are TRBV28 and TRBJ1-2; D is unresolved. Trimming removed 5 bases from V and 4 bases from J, with 17 bases in between. The CDR3 extends over 15 amino acids. From germline, CDR1 is MDHEN and CDR2 SYDVKM. CDR3 region: CASSPPEGHGYGYTF. CDR3 DNA sequence: TGTGCCAGCAGTCCCCCCGAGGGCCACGGCTATGGCTACACCTTC.

The rearrangement links TRBV5-1 to TRBJ1-1; the D is unclear. Germline V lookup: CDR1 SGHRS, CDR2 YFSETQ. Trimming shortened V by 0 bases and J by 0 bases, and 9 bases separated the two germline ends. The CDR3 is 15 residues long. This CDR3 is CASSLATTMNTEAFF. The CDR3, as DNA: TGCGCCAGCAGCTTGGCCACAACCATGAACACTGAAGCTTTCTTT. Variable domain in full (rest from reference TRBV5-1 and TRBJ1-1): KAGVTQTPRYLIKTRGQQVTLSCSPISGHRSVSWYQQTPGQGLQFLFEYFSETQRNKGNFPGRFSGRQFSNSRSEMNVSTLELGDSALYLCASSLATTMNTEAFFGQGTRLTVV.

The V and J genes are TRBV6-1 and TRBJ1-2; D ambiguous. CDR1 is MNHNS and CDR2 is SASEGT in the germline V gene. The CDR3 is made up of 12 amino acids. V shed 6 bases and J shed 5 bases, with 10 bases lying between them. Here the CDR3 DNA reads TGTGCCAGCAGCGGTTCGGGTTATGGCTACACCTTC. Amino acid sequence: CASSGSGYGYTF.

V and J are TRBV19 and TRBJ2-2; 8 nucleotides line up with TRBD2. Per the germline V gene, CDR1 is LNHDA and CDR2 is SQIVND (reference sequence). Trimming cost V 5 bases and J 0 bases; bases outside gene matches: 5. The length of the CDR3 is 16 residues. The DNA of the CDR3 is TGTGCCAGTAGTGTCATAGCGGGATCGAACACCGGGGAGCTGTTTTTT. Its translation is CASSVIAGSNTGELFF.

The V and J genes are TRBV10-3 and TRBJ2-7; D gene unclear. This CDR3 is built from 15 residues. Germline CDR1 reads ENHRY; CDR2 reads SYGVKD. The V end was cut by 0 bases, the J end by 6 bases, with 15 bases between. The CDR3 sequence is CAISESQQTTAEQYF. DNA of the CDR3: TGTGCCATCAGTGAGTCCCAACAGACGACTGCCGAGCAGTACTTC.

J is TRBJ2-3 and V is TRBV6-7; 10 bases are a match to TRBD2. TRBV6-7 qualifies as an ORF whose function is uncertain. The CDR3 contains 16 residues. With V trimmed by 7 bases and J by 3 bases, 10 bases remained unmatched. CDR3: CASTQRGSGRTDTQYF. CDR3 nucleotides: TGTGCCAGCACCCAACGGGGTAGCGGGAGGACAGATACGCAGTATTTT.

J is TRBJ2-5 and V is TRBV5-1; a possible D gene is TRBD1 (5 bases). Trimming took 4 bases from V and 5 from J, leaving 6 bases between them. Germline assignment: CDR1 SGHRS and CDR2 YFSETQ. CDR3 length equals 11 residues. DNA of the CDR3: TGCGCCAGCAGCGGGGCTGAGACCCAGTACTTC. It codes for CASSGAETQYF.

The V call is TRBV7-2, the J call TRBJ1-5, with 9 bases aligning to TRBD1. Germline V gene lookup returns CDR1 SGHTA and CDR2 FQGNSA. Germline trimming cut 4 bases from V and 2 bases from J; bases unmatched to any gene: 3. The CDR3 runs 15 residues. CDR3 sequence reads: CASSWTGDGNQPQHF. Here the CDR3 DNA reads TGTGCCAGCAGCTGGACAGGGGATGGCAATCAGCCCCAGCATTTT.

The V call is TRBV29-1, the J call TRBJ2-2; 8 bases align to TRBD1. The CDR3 contains 15 residues. Germline trimming cut 7 bases from V and 0 bases from J; bases unmatched to any gene: 7. The germline V gene has CDR1 SQVTM and CDR2 ANQGSEA. The CDR3 bases are TGCAGCGCCCTCCCGACAGGGGCGAACACCGGGGAGCTGTTTTTT. Its translation is CSALPTGANTGELFF.

The chain links TRBV4-2 to TRBJ1-4, with a possible D match to TRBD1 (6 bases). Germline-derived CDR1 and CDR2 are LGHNA and YNFKEQ. V dropped 2 bases and J dropped 8 bases, with 15 bases sitting between them. This CDR3 has 15 residues. The CDR3 nucleotides read TGTGCCAGCAGCCAACTAGCGGGGGGCGAAGAAAAACTGTTTTTT. Translation: CASSQLAGGEEKLFF.

The chain carries TRBV7-8 and TRBJ1-2, with a weak D call TRBD1 (6 bases). The CDR3 totals 15 residues. V was cut by 1 base and J by 2 bases, with 11 bases left in between. CDR1 and CDR2 from the germline V gene are SGHVS and FQNEAQ. The CDR3 nucleotides are TGTGCCAGCAGCTTAGTTCAGGGGAACAACTATGGCTACACCTTC. As protein: CASSLVQGNNYGYTF.

The chain has TRBV4-2 and TRBJ1-2, with 8 bases fitting TRBD1. The length of the CDR3 is 16 residues. Trimming at V came to 2 bases and at J to 6 bases, leaving 11 bases not matched to a gene. The germline V gene has CDR1 LGHNA and CDR2 YNFKEQ. In nucleotides, the CDR3 is TGTGCCAGCAGCCAAAGAGTAGGATTGGACAGGGATGGCTACACCTTC. Translated, it gives CASSQRVGLDRDGYTF.